These 15 T cell receptor beta chains share one sample of origin, sequenced in a study of HIV-infected patients and healthy controls. TCRdb called the 5' RACE reads again in MiXCR, with one record for every CDR3 protein. The table has 70,000 or so distinct CDR3 sequences, approximately 15% seen once. The sample comprised CD4+ T cells from blood. These receptors were obtained from a human donor in good health.

This sequence joins TRBV6-2 or TRBV6-3 and TRBJ1-1; perhaps TRBD1 as D (5 bases). V was trimmed by 5 bases and J by 4 bases, leaving 11 bases between them. The CDR3 runs 13 residues. CDR1 is MNHEY, CDR2 SVGEGT, per germline. CDR3 DNA: TGTGCCAGCAGTAACCTCCAGGGCACTGAAGCTTTCTTT. This sequence encodes CASSNLQGTEAFF.

Only a few counts were recorded for this clonotype. The chain uses TRBV18 and TRBJ2-2, with D unresolved. Germline V gene sequence: CDR1 KGHSH, CDR2 LQKENI. The CDR3 is 16 residues long. Trimming cost V 1 base and J 0 bases, with 9 bases left between them. CDR3 sequence reads: CASSPRGFANTGELFF. The CDR3 nucleotides are TGTGCCAGCTCACCACGGGGATTCGCGAACACCGGGGAGCTGTTTTTT.

This clonotype was seen only a few times. The chain couples TRBV24-1 to TRBJ2-3; weak D call: TRBD1 (5 bases). The CDR3 sequence is 16 residues long. Looked up from germline, CDR1 is KGHDR and CDR2 is SFDVKD. V lost 1 base, J lost 1 base, and 11 bases lay in between. This chain's CDR3 is CATSDFKGLGTDTQYF. The CDR3 nucleotides are TGTGCCACCAGTGATTTTAAGGGGCTAGGCACAGATACGCAGTATTTT.

CDR3 DNA: TGTGCCAGTAAGGGAACCGGGGGCCGAAGTGAACGGGCCTCCTACAATGAGCAGTTCTTC. This gives the protein CASKGTGGRSERASYNEQFF. V usage is TRBV19 and J usage is TRBJ2-1; D might be TRBD1 or TRBD2, each matching 6 bases. Germline CDR1 and CDR2: LNHDA and SQIVND (reference sequence). Deletions cut 7 bases from V and 0 bases from J, with 28 bases between. This CDR3 is built from 20 residues.

This clonotype turned up a few times. The chain couples TRBV5-1 to TRBJ2-1; TRBD2 matches 12 bases. Unmatched junction bases numbered 12, after V lost 6 bases and J lost 8 bases. Per the germline V gene, CDR1 is SGHRS and CDR2 is YFSETQ. CDR3 length: 16 residues. The CDR3 protein is CASTKPGLAGLDEQFF. The DNA of the CDR3 is TGCGCCAGCACCAAGCCCGGACTAGCGGGACTTGATGAGCAGTTCTTC.

This chain joins TRBV6-6 and TRBJ2-3; D not certain. CDR3 length equals 14 residues. The V gene's germline CDR1 is MNHNY and CDR2 SVGAGI (reference sequence). Trimming took off 2 bases at V and 4 bases at J, with 10 bases between the two ends. CDR3 sequence (DNA): TGTGCCAGCAGTTACGGCAGGTTTGCAGATACGCAGTATTTT. Residues: CASSYGRFADTQYF.

This clonotype was found a few times. This sequence joins TRBV20-1 and TRBJ2-1; D tentatively reads TRBD1 or TRBD2 (5 bases each). From germline, CDR1 is DFQATT and CDR2 SNEGSKA (reference sequence). Trimming cost V 6 bases and J 7 bases, with 7 bases left between them. The CDR3 extends over 10 amino acids. CDR3 sequence (DNA): TGCAGTGCAGGGGAGAATGAGCAGTTCTTC. It translates to CSAGENEQFF.

The chain has TRBV19 and TRBJ1-5; D ambiguous. CDR3 length: 12 residues. V lost 3 bases to trimming and J lost 1 base, with 1 base between them. Germline V lookup: CDR1 LNHDA, CDR2 SQIVND (reference sequence). CDR3 sequence: CASSISNQPQHF. The CDR3 DNA is TGTGCCAGTAGTATCAGCAATCAGCCCCAGCATTTT.

The chain uses TRBV5-1 and TRBJ2-5; D not certain. The germline V gene has CDR1 SGHRS and CDR2 YFSETQ. The CDR3 covers 11 residues. V lost 4 bases, J lost 1 base, and 2 bases lay in between. For the CDR3, the DNA is TGCGCCAGCAGCCGCCAAGAGACCCAGTACTTC. It is translated as CASSRQETQYF.

V and J are TRBV29-1 and TRBJ1-1; tentative D call: TRBD1 (6 bases). From germline, CDR1 is SQVTM and CDR2 ANQGSEA. The CDR3 spans 13 residues. V gave up 4 bases and J gave up 0 bases, with 9 bases separating them. The CDR3 nucleotides read TGCAGCGTTGGGGGGGCCCTGAACACTGAAGCTTTCTTT. This encodes CSVGGALNTEAFF.

This clonotype was detected only a few times. V usage is TRBV5-1 and J usage is TRBJ1-5, with 8 bases identical to TRBD1. Trimming removed 4 bases from V and 2 bases from J; junction bases left unmatched: 5. The CDR3 totals 15 residues. Germline loops: CDR1 SGHRS, CDR2 YFSETQ. This CDR3 reads CASSRTGSGNQPQHF. CDR3 nucleotide sequence: TGCGCCAGCAGCCGGACAGGGTCCGGCAATCAGCCCCAGCATTTT. The whole variable domain, filled in from reference TRBV5-1 and TRBJ1-5, reads KAGVTQTPRYLIKTRGQQVTLSCSPISGHRSVSWYQQTPGQGLQFLFEYFSETQRNKGNFPGRFSGRQFSNSRSEMNVSTLELGDSALYLCASSRTGSGNQPQHFGDGTRLSIL.

The J gene is TRBJ1-3, the V gene TRBV5-1; D not resolved. V lost 4 bases, J lost 2 bases, and 16 bases lay in between. CDR3 length: 16 amino acids. Germline V CDR1 and CDR2: SGHRS, YFSETQ. CDR3 in DNA: TGCGCCAGCAGCCCCGACGCGGAGCTTCCTGGAAACACCATATATTTT. Translating gives CASSPDAELPGNTIYF.

The chain combines TRBV12-3 or TRBV12-4 with TRBJ2-7; D is uncertain. This CDR3 is 11 amino acids long. Trimming took off 9 bases at V and 4 bases at J, with 10 bases between the two ends. The CDR3 spells CASGAGYEQYF. DNA for the CDR3: TGTGCCAGTGGAGCCGGTTACGAGCAGTACTTC.

The CDR3 sequence is CAGKLLGTANNEQFF. As DNA, the CDR3 is TGTGCCGGGAAGCTACTCGGGACAGCAAACAATGAGCAGTTCTTC. The chain joins TRBV2 to TRBJ2-1; TRBD1 matches 7 bases. Per the germline V gene, CDR1 is SNHLY and CDR2 is FYNNEI. There are 15 residues in the CDR3. V was pared by 11 bases and J by 5 bases, with 15 bases of the junction left unmatched. The whole variable domain, filled in from reference TRBV2 and TRBJ2-1, reads EPEVTQTPSHQVTQMGQEVILRCVPISNHLYFYWYRQILGQKVEFLVSFYNNEISEKSEIFDDQFSVERPDGSNFTLKIRSTKLEDSAMYFCAGKLLGTANNEQFFGPGTRLTVL.

This clonotype was detected ten times or more. J is TRBJ1-5 and V is TRBV28, with D hard to call. Germline V gene data show CDR1 as MDHEN and CDR2 as SYDVKM. The CDR3 loop spans 16 amino acids. The germline V and J ends were trimmed by 2 bases and 0 bases, with 11 bases remaining between them. CDR3 sequence (DNA): TGTGCCAGCAGTTTAGTTCTACAGTATAGCAATCAGCCCCAGCATTTT. Its translation is CASSLVLQYSNQPQHF.